What follows are 11 T cell receptor beta chains derived from one specimen sequenced in a study of shared clonotypes between healthy human individuals (TCRdb year 2020). Library preparation used the immunoSEQ multiplex PCR assay. Entries here come from immuneACCESS through TCRdb and include only in-frame sequences with V and J called. Some clones fail to appear in such tables; in the studies checked, an unresolved V gene covers under half of the shortfall, and the cause of the remainder is unknown. Counted in this sample were 2 million to 2.5 million clones; about 90% of them appeared once. The ten most abundant clones make up 0.37% of the sample. Sequencing used naive CD4+ T cells from PBMCs. What the cell subset or site label conveys for this sample: CD45RA+ positively selected. These receptors originate from a man between 18 and 35 years old in good health. Some clones in this sample may be carry-over from other donors' samples.

To note about this clone: The sample contains more than one DNA sequence encoding this CDR3. This CDR3 reads CASSYSRRNQPQHF. CDR3 DNA: TGTGCCAGCAGTTACTCACGGCGAAATCAGCCCCAGCATTTT. The gene calls are TRBV6-5 and TRBJ1-5; D call uncertain. Germline V gives CDR1 MNHEY, CDR2 SVGAGI. This CDR3 spans 14 amino acids. Trimming took off 0 bases at V and 4 bases at J, with 7 bases between the two ends.

The chain recombines TRBV28 with TRBJ2-2, with D maybe TRBD1 (6 bases). The CDR3 is 17 residues long. Trimming removed 0 bases at V and 3 bases at J, with 14 bases between. The germline CDR1 and CDR2 sequences are MDHEN and SYDVKM. DNA of the CDR3: TGTGCCAGCAGTTTATGGGAACAGGGTGGTTACACCGGGGAGCTGTTTTTT. It is translated as CASSLWEQGGYTGELFF.

V is TRBV28 and J is TRBJ2-1, with D maybe TRBD2 (6 bases). The CDR3 has 14 residues. V dropped 7 bases and J dropped 10 bases, with 20 bases sitting between them. In germline, CDR1 is MDHEN, CDR2 SYDVKM. The DNA for the CDR3 is TGTGCCAGCAATATCGCGGGATCTGAGAGGGAGCAGTTCTTC. The encoded protein is CASNIAGSEREQFF.

This clone has just one count. The chain uses TRBV5-4 and TRBJ1-4, with D possibly being TRBD1 (5 bases). In germline, CDR1 is SGHNT, CDR2 YYREEE (reference sequence). The CDR3 has 14 amino acids. V gave up 3 bases and J gave up 4 bases, with 10 bases separating them. The CDR3 DNA reads TGTGCCAGCAGCTCCCAGGGCCTTAATGAAAAACTGTTTTTT. It is translated as CASSSQGLNEKLFF.

V gene TRBV11-2 combines with J gene TRBJ1-6; the D gene is possibly TRBD1 (5 bases). The CDR3 extends over 15 amino acids. Germline V gives CDR1 SGHAT, CDR2 FQNNGV. V was pared by 7 bases and J by 5 bases, with 15 bases between. The CDR3 nucleotides are TGTGCCAGCACCCTTTCGACAGCAAATAATTCACCCCTCCACTTT. It codes for CASTLSTANNSPLHF.

J is TRBJ2-3 and V is TRBV18; 7 nucleotides align to TRBD2. After removal of 7 bases from V and 2 bases from J, the junction contained 3 bases not matched to a gene. Germline loops: CDR1 KGHSH, CDR2 LQKENI. The CDR3 is made up of 13 amino acids. CDR3 sequence: CASYGRTTDTQYF. In DNA, the CDR3 is TGTGCCAGCTACGGGAGGACCACAGATACGCAGTATTTT.

The chain joins TRBV6-5 to TRBJ2-6; no firm D call. The ends were cut back, 6 bases at V and 0 bases at J, with 6 bases in the middle. Per the germline V gene, CDR1 is MNHEY and CDR2 is SVGAGI. The CDR3 has 14 residues. CDR3 sequence reads: CASRSPSGANVLTF. The CDR3 DNA reads TGTGCCAGCAGATCCCCCTCTGGGGCCAACGTCCTGACTTTC.

V usage is TRBV7-9 and J usage is TRBJ1-2; D uncertain. Trimming removed 2 bases from V and 13 bases from J, with 17 bases in between. This CDR3 is built from 13 residues. Germline V gene sequence: CDR1 SEHNR, CDR2 FQNEAQ (reference sequence). For the CDR3, the DNA is TGTGCCAGCAGCTTACAGGCACCTGCTGAATTCACCTTC. Translation: CASSLQAPAEFTF.

V gene TRBV27 combines with J gene TRBJ1-1, with unresolved D. Germline loops: CDR1 MNHEY, CDR2 SMNVEV (reference sequence). This CDR3 has 15 residues. Trimming cost V 5 bases and J 0 bases, with 13 bases left between them. The CDR3 spells CASSPLLRLNTEAFF. CDR3 coding DNA: TGTGCCAGCAGTCCCCTTTTAAGGTTGAACACTGAAGCTTTCTTT.

This chain uses TRBV28 with TRBJ1-1; D possibly corresponds to TRBD1 (5 bases). The germline CDR1 and CDR2 sequences are MDHEN and SYDVKM. This CDR3 contains 14 residues. V gave up 5 bases and J gave up 11 bases, with 21 bases separating them. The CDR3 nucleotides are TGTGCCAGCAGTGCACAATGGGGGGGGGAAGAGGCTTTCTTT. This translates into CASSAQWGGEEAFF. The whole variable domain, remainder taken from reference TRBV28 and TRBJ1-1, is DVKVTQSSRYLVKRTGEKVFLECVQDMDHENMFWYRQDPGLGLRLIYFSYDVKMKEKGDIPEGYSVSREKKERFSLILESASTNQTSMYLCASSAQWGGEEAFFGQGTRLTVV.

The rearrangement joins TRBV5-1 to TRBJ2-6; D unresolved. Trimming stripped 4 bases from V and 2 bases from J, with 7 bases between. Looked up from germline, CDR1 is SGHRS and CDR2 is YFSETQ. CDR3 length: 14 amino acids. This CDR3 is CASSTGPGANVLTF. The CDR3 coding sequence is TGCGCCAGCAGCACTGGACCTGGGGCCAACGTCCTGACTTTC.